This T cell receptor beta chain was retrieved from a study of blood T cell repertoires in COVID-19. Per the study methods: Using reference gene primer amplification, nucleated cell counts were estimated. Clones were sequenced by immunoSEQ multiplex PCR, and TCRdb holds only the in-frame ones, with some missing. The V and J calls and clone size come from that table; D and trimming were worked out from the DNA. The sample includes fewer than 500,000 clones, roughly 91% of them seen just once. Germline CDR1 SGHRS, CDR2 YFSETQ. V was shortened by 1 base and J by 2 bases, with 11 bases between the two germline ends. CDR3 length equals 15 residues.

This chain joins TRBV5-1 and TRBJ2-3; D is possibly TRBD2 (7 bases). This clonotype was obtained from a woman younger than 45 with acute or convalescent COVID-19. Sequencing used peripheral blood. CDR3 DNA: TGCGCCAGCAGCTTGCCGCGGGGGCTCACAGATACGCAGTATTTT. Translated, it gives CASSLPRGLTDTQYF.